The present entry profiles one T cell receptor beta chain with its context. Antigen specificity is unknown. The junction had 6 bases not matched to a gene; V was cut back by 3 bases and J by 2 bases. The germline V gene has CDR1 SGDLS and CDR2 YYNGEE. The CDR3 runs to 15 residues. Described treatment: around 19 received Ad26.COV2.S at low or high dose, single or two shots; 5 received placebo; per-sample allocation not given. The investigators took samples on day 63 after the first vaccine or placebo injection. Boston provided a donor who was an adult aged 18-55 years. The data belong to a study of Ad26.COV2.S vaccination and SARS-CoV-2 variants. Study context: Intramuscularly, Ad26.COV2.S was given either once or twice, 56 days apart. Overall study results and limits: Relative to placebo recipients, vaccine recipients exhibited elevated spike-specific TCR breadth.

Repertoires were generated with immunoSEQ multiplex PCR, while TCRdb's copy carries only in-frame clones and drops some. The data show around 450,000 clones, roughly nine tenths seen once. The sample was peripheral blood, taken in a trial of Ad26.COV2.S vaccine versus placebo. This chain links TRBV9 with TRBJ2-7; 9 bases agree with TRBD1. The sequence was obtained from a person between 18 and 65 years old who received the Ad26.COV2.S COVID-19 vaccine or a placebo. CDR3 in DNA: TGTGCCAGCAGCGCAGGACAGGGGATAACCTACGAGCAGTACTTC. Protein sequence: CASSAGQGITYEQYF.